This T cell receptor (beta chain) was documented in a study of blood T cells in healthy people across ages. Through a sample-barcoded 5' primer and a J-beta primer mix, a second PCR was run for roughly 7 to 11 cycles. One entry per CDR3 protein, called by TCRdb with MiXCR from the 5' RACE reads. The repertoire holds 2 million or so distinct CDR3 sequences, with around half as singletons. Donors were healthy Caucasian individuals from Russia aged roughly 6 to 100. The CDR3 extends over 15 amino acids. Trimming shortened V by 5 bases and J by 7 bases, and 22 bases separated the two germline ends. Germline CDR1 reads SGHRS; CDR2 reads YFSETQ. In this sample, this clonotype turned up a few times.

This TCR was recovered from a middle-aged woman in good health. The rearrangement joins TRBV5-1 to TRBJ2-7; D could derive from TRBD1 or TRBD2 (6 bases each). The sequenced sample was blood. CDR3 sequence reads: CASSSQTGLTGEQYF. The CDR3 nucleotides are TGCGCCAGCAGTTCGCAGACAGGACTAACTGGGGAGCAGTACTTC.